Sequencing of this TCR beta chain was carried out in a study of T cell responses to AZD1222 COVID-19 vaccine. The protocol was immunoSEQ multiplex PCR, while the TCRdb copy is restricted to in-frame clones and leaves out a portion. The profile covers about 120,000 clones, with just over 90% appearing a single time and 1% to 1.4% taken by the ten largest. The CDR3 runs to 14 residues. V gave up 1 base and J gave up 0 bases, with 7 bases separating them. Germline values: CDR1 SGHNT, CDR2 YYREEE (reference sequence). The clonotype comes from an adult who received the AZD1222 COVID-19 vaccine. The chain combines TRBV5-4 with TRBJ1-1; D ambiguous. Here the sequenced sample was peripheral blood, taken 28 days after the second AZD1222 dose. The CDR3 region has the DNA TGTGCCAGCAGCTTGAAACGGATGAACACTGAAGCTTTCTTT. It is translated as CASSLKRMNTEAFF.